This T cell receptor beta chain was sequenced in a study of shared clonotypes between healthy human individuals. Study results and caveats: All-four-donor shared clonotypes had higher generation probabilities than non-shared clonotypes did.

Each cell subset's genomic DNA was divided evenly among several immunoSEQ plates. The data were produced by immunoSEQ multiplex PCR, yet TCRdb's version contains in-frame clones alone and is incomplete. The table lists roughly 550,000 clones, around 95% of them singletons, with 0.11% in the top ten. Comment on this clone: What it binds is not known.

Positive CCR7 selection of CD45RO-negative cells yielded the naive CD8 cells, and terminally differentiated effector memory CD45RA+ cells were excluded. Study donors comprised healthy, HIV-negative adults devoid of recent acute infection or vaccination. The CDR3 contains 14 residues. V was shortened by 5 bases and J by 4 bases, with 11 bases between the two germline ends. From germline, CDR1 is MNHEY and CDR2 SMNVEV (reference sequence). This TCR was sampled from a young woman in good health. The chain has TRBV27 and TRBJ2-2; possibly TRBD2 for D (5 bases). The sequenced sample was naive CD8+ T cells sorted from blood. CDR3 loop: CASSSTAVTGELFF. The CDR3 DNA is TGTGCCAGCAGTAGCACAGCGGTCACCGGGGAGCTGTTTTTT.